The clone carrying this T cell receptor beta chain was observed once. No antigen is known for it. The PCR was carried out with 60 Vbeta primers and 13 Jbeta primers. Sequenced by immunoSEQ multiplex PCR; TCRdb stores in-frame clones only, minus some. Among about 98,000 clones listed, more than 60% were seen once. Trimming took 1 base from V and 4 from J; bases not matched to a gene: 13. Germline V gene lookup returns CDR1 SQVTM and CDR2 ANQGSEA. This CDR3 spans 18 amino acids. The sample comes from a study of cytomegalovirus exposure and HLA in healthy donors. Overall study results and limits: Earlier analysis looked at TCR beta V segments, and most were productive about 87% or about 30% of the time. Accurate prediction of most subjects' HLA-A and HLA-B alleles from TCR beta sequences was reported. V- and J-gene trimming in TCR beta was tied to a missense DCLRE1C variant by an analysis performed later. Other equally common chains were less clonally expanded than HLA-associated TCR beta chains, a later analysis showed.

The chain employs TRBV29-1 and TRBJ2-7; 13 positions agree with TRBD2. Material for sequencing was PBMCs. The source of this sequence is a man aged 45-60 years in good health and CMV-seronegative. The CDR3: CSVEGQGSTSGRVYEQYF. CDR3 DNA: TGCAGCGTTGAAGGACAGGGCTCTACTAGCGGGAGGGTTTACGAGCAGTACTTC.